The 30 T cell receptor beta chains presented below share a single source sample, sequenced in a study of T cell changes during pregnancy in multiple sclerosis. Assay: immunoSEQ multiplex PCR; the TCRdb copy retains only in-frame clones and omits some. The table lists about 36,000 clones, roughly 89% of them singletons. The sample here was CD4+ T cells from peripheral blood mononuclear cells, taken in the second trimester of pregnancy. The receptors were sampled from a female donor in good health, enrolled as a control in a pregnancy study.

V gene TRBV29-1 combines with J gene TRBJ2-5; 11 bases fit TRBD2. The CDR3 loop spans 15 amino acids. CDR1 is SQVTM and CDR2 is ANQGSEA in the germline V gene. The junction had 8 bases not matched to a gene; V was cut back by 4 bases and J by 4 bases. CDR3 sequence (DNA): TGCAGCGTTGTGGTAGCGGGAGGGCGGGGAGAGACCCAGTACTTC. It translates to CSVVVAGGRGETQYF.

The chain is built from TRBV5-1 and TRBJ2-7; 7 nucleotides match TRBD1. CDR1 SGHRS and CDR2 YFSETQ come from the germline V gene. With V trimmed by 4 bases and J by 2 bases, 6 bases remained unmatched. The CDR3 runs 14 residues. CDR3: CASSPSTGTYEQYF. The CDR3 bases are TGCGCCAGCAGCCCTTCGACAGGGACCTACGAGCAGTACTTC.

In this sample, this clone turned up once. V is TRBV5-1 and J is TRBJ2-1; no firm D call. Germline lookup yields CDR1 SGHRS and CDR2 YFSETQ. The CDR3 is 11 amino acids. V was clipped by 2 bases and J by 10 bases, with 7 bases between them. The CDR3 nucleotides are TGCGCCAGCAGCTTAGCGTCGGAGCAGTTCTTC. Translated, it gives CASSLASEQFF. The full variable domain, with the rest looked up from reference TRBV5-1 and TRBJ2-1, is KAGVTQTPRYLIKTRGQQVTLSCSPISGHRSVSWYQQTPGQGLQFLFEYFSETQRNKGNFPGRFSGRQFSNSRSEMNVSTLELGDSALYLCASSLASEQFFGPGTRLTVL.

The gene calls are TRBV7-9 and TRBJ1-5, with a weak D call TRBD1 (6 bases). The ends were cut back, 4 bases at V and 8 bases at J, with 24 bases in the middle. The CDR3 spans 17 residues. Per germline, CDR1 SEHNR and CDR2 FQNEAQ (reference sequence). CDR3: CASSSTRGGKALEPQHF. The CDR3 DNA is TGTGCCAGCAGCTCGACACGAGGGGGAAAGGCCCTTGAGCCCCAGCATTTT.

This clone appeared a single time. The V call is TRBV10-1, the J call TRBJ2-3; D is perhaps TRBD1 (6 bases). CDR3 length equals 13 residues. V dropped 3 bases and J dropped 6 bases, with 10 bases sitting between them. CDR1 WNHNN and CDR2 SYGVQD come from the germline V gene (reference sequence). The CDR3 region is CASSDRQDDTQYF. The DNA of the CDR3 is TGCGCCAGCAGTGACAGACAGGATGATACGCAGTATTTT.

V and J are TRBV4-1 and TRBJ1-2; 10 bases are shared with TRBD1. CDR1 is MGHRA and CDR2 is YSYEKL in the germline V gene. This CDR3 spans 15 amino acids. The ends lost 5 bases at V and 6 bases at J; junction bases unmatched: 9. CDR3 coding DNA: TGCGCCAGCAGCTATTCCCGGACAGGGGGAGATGGCTACACCTTC. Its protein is CASSYSRTGGDGYTF.

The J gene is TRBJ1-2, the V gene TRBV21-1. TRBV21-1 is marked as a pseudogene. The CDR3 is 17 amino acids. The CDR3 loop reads CASSNENGTPPYYGYTF. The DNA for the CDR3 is TGTGCCAGCAGCAACGAAAACGGGACTCCTCCTTACTATGGCTACACCTTC.

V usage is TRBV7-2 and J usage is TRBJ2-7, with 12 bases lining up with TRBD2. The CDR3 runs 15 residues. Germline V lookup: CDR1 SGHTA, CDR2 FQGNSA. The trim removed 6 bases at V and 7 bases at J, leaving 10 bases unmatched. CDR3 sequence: CASSPRTSGVREQYF. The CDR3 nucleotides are TGTGCCAGCAGTCCCCGGACTAGCGGGGTAAGGGAGCAGTACTTC.

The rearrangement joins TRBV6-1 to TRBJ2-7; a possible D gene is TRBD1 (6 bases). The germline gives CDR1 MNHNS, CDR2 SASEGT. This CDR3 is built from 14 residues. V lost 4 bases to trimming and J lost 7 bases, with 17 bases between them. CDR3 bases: TGTGCCAGCAGTGCCGTTGGGGGCCGAGGAGAGCAGTACTTC. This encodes CASSAVGGRGEQYF.

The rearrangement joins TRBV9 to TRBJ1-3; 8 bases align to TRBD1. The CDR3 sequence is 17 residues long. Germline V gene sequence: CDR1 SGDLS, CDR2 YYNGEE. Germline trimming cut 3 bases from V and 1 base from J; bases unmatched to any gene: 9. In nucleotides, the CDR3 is TGTGCCAGCAGCGCCTCAACCCGGGACAGGTCTGGAAACACCATATATTTT. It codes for CASSASTRDRSGNTIYF.

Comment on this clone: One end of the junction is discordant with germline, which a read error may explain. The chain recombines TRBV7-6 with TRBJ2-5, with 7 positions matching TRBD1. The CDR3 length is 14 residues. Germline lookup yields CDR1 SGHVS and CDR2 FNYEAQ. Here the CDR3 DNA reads TGCGCCAGCACCCCGACAGGGTCGGGGGAGACCCAGTACTTC. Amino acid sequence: CASTPTGSGETQYF.

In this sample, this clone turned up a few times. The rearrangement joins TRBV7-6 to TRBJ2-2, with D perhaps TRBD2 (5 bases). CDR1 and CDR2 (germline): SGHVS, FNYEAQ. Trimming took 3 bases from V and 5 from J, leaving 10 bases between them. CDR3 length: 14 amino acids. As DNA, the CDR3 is TGTGCCAGCAGCTTGAATGTAGCGACCGGGGAGCTGTTTTTT. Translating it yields CASSLNVATGELFF.

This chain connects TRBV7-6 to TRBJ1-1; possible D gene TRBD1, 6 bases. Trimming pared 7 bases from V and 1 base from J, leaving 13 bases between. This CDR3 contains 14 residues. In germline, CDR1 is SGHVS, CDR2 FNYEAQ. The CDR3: CASIPGVSNTEAFF. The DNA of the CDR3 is TGTGCCAGCATCCCAGGGGTCTCGAACACTGAAGCTTTCTTT.

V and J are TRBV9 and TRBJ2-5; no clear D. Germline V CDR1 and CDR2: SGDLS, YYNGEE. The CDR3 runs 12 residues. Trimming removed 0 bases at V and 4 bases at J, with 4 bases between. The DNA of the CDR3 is TGTGCCAGCAGCGTAGCAGGAGAGACCCAGTACTTC. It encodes CASSVAGETQYF.

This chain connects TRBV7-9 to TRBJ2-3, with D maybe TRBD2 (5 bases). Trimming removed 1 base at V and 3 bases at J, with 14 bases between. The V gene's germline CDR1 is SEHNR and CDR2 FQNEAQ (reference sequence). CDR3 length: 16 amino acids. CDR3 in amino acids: CASSLVGRERTDTQYF. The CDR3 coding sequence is TGTGCCAGCAGCTTAGTTGGCCGGGAACGAACAGATACGCAGTATTTT.

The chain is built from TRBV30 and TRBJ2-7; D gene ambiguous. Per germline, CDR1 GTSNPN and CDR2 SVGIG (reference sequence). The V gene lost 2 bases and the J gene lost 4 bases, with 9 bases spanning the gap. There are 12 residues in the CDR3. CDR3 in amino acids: CAWSSTGYEQYF. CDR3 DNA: TGTGCCTGGAGTTCTACGGGTTACGAGCAGTACTTC.

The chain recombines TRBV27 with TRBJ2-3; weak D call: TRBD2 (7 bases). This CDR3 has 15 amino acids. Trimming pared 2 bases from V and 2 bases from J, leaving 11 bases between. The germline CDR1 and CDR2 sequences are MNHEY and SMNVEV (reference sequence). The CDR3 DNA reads TGTGCCAGCAGTTTAGTGGCGGGGGCCACAGATACGCAGTATTTT. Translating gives CASSLVAGATDTQYF.

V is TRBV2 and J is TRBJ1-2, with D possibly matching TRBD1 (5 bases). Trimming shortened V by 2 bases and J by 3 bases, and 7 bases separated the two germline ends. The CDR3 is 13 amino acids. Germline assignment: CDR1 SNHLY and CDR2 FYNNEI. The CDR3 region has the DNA TGTGCCAGCAGTGAACAGGGCCACTATGGCTACACCTTC. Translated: CASSEQGHYGYTF.

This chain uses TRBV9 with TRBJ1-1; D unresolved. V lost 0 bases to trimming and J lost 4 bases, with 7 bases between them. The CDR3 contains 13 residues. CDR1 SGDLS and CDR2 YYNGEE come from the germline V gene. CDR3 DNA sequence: TGTGCCAGCAGCGTAGCGGGGTTCACTGAAGCTTTCTTT. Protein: CASSVAGFTEAFF.

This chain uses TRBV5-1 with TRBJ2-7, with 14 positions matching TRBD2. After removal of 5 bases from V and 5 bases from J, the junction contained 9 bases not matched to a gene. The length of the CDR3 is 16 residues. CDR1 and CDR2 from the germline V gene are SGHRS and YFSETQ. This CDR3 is CASRGGTSGRPHEQYF. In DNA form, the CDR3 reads TGCGCCAGCAGGGGGGGGACTAGCGGGAGACCTCACGAGCAGTACTTC.

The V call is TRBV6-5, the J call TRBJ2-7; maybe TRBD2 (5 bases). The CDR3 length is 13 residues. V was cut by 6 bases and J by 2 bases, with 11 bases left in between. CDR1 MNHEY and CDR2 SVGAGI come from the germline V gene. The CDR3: CASRAERAYEQYF. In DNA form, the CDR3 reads TGTGCCAGCAGGGCGGAGAGGGCCTACGAGCAGTACTTC.

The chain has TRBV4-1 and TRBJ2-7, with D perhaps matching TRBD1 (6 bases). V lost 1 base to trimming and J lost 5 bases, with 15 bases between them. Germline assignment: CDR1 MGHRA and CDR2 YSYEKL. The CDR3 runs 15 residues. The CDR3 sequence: CASSQVLQGKNEQYF. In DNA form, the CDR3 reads TGCGCCAGCAGCCAAGTCCTACAGGGTAAAAACGAGCAGTACTTC.

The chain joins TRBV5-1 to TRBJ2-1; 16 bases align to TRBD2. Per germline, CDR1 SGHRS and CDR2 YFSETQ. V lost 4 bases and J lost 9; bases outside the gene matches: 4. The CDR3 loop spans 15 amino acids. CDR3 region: CASSAGLAGGGEQFF. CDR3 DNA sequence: TGCGCCAGCAGCGCGGGACTAGCGGGAGGGGGTGAGCAGTTCTTC. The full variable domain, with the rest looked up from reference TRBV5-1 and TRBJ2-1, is KAGVTQTPRYLIKTRGQQVTLSCSPISGHRSVSWYQQTPGQGLQFLFEYFSETQRNKGNFPGRFSGRQFSNSRSEMNVSTLELGDSALYLCASSAGLAGGGEQFFGPGTRLTVL.

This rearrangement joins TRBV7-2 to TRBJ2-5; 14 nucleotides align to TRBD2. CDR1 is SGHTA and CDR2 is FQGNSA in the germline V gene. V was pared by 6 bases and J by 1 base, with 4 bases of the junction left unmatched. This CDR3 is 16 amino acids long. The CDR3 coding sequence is TGTGCCAGCAGTTCCGGGACTAGCGGGGGCCAAGAGACCCAGTACTTC. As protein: CASSSGTSGGQETQYF.

CDR3 DNA sequence: TGTGCCAGCAGCCCCCGGGGTGAGACCCAGTACTTC. It specifies CASSPRGETQYF. V usage is TRBV5-6 and J usage is TRBJ2-5; the D gene is possibly TRBD2 (5 bases). The CDR3 runs 12 residues. V was shortened by 4 bases and J by 5 bases, with 9 bases between the two germline ends. Per the germline V gene, CDR1 is SGHDT and CDR2 is YYEEEE.

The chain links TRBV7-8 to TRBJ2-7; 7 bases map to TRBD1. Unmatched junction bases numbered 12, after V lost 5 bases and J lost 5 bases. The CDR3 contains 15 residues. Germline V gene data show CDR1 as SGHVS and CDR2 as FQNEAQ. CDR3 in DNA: TGTGCCAGCAGCCGCACAGGGGTCAGGCGGGACGAGCAGTACTTC. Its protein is CASSRTGVRRDEQYF.

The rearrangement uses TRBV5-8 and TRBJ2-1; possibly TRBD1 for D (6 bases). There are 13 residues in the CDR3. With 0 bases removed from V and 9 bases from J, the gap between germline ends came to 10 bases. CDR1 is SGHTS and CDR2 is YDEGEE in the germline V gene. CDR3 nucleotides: TGTGCCAGCAGCTTGGGGCAGGGGAGTGAGCAGTTCTTC. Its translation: CASSLGQGSEQFF.

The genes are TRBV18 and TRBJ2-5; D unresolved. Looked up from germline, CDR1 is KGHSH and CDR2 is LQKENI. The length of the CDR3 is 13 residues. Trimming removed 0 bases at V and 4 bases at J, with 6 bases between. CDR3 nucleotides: TGTGCCAGCTCACCACCAGACTCAGAGACCCAGTACTTC. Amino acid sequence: CASSPPDSETQYF.

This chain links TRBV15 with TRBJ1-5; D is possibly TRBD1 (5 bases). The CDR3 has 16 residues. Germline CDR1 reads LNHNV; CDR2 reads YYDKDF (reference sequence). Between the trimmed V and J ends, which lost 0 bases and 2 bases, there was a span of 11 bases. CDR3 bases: TGTGCCACCAGCAGAGAAAGGCAGGGCGGCAATCAGCCCCAGCATTTT. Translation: CATSRERQGGNQPQHF.

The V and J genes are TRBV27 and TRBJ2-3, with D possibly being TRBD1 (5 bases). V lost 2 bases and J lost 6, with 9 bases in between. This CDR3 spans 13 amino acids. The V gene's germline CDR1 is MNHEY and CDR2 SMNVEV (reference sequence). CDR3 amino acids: CASSLARQDTQYF. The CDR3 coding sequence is TGTGCCAGCAGTTTAGCTAGACAGGATACGCAGTATTTT.